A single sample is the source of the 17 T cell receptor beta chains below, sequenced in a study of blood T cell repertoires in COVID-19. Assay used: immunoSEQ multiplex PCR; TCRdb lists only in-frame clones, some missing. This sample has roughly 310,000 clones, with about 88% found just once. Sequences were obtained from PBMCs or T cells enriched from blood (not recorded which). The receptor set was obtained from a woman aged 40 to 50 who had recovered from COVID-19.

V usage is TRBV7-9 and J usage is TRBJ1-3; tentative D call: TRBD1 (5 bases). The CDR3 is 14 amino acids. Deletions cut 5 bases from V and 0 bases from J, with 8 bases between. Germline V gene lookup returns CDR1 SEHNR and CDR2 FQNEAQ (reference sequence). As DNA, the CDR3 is TGTGCCAGCAGCCCCCAGGGCTCTGGAAACACCATATATTTT. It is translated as CASSPQGSGNTIYF.

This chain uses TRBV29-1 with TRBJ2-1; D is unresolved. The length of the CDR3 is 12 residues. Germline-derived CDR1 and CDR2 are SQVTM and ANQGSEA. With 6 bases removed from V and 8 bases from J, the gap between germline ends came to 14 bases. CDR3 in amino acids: CSVQSSPHEQFF. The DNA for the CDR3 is TGCAGCGTACAAAGTTCTCCCCATGAGCAGTTCTTC.

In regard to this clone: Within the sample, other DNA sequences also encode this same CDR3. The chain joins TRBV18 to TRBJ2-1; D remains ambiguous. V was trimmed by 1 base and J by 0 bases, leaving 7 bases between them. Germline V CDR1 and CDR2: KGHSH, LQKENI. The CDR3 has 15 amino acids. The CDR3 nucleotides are TGTGCCAGCTCACCACTTAGTAGCTCCTACAATGAGCAGTTCTTC. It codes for CASSPLSSSYNEQFF.

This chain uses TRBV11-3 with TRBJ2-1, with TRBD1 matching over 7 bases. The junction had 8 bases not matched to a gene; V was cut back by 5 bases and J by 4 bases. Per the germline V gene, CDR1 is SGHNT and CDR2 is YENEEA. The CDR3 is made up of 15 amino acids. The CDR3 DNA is TGTGCCAGCAGCCCGGACGGGACAGTTTACAATGAGCAGTTCTTC. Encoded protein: CASSPDGTVYNEQFF.

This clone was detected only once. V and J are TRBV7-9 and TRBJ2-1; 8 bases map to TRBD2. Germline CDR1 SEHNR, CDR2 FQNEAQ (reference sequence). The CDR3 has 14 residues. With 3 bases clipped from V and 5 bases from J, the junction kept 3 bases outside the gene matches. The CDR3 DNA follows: TGTGCCAGCAGCTTCACTAGCGGAGACAATGAGCAGTTCTTC. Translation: CASSFTSGDNEQFF.

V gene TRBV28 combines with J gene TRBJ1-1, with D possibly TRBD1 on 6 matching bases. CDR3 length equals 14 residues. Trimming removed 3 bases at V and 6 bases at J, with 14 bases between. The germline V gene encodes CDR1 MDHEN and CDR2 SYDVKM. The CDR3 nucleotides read TGTGCCAGCAGTTTCACAGGGAAGGCGGCTGAAGCTTTCTTT. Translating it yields CASSFTGKAAEAFF.

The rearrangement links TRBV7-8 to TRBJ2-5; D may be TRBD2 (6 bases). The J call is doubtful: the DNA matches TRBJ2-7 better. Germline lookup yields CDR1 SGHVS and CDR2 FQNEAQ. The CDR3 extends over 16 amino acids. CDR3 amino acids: CASSLRQSGLQYEQYF. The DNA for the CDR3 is TGTGCCAGCAGCTTACGCCAGTCGGGACTTCAATACGAGCAGTACTTC.

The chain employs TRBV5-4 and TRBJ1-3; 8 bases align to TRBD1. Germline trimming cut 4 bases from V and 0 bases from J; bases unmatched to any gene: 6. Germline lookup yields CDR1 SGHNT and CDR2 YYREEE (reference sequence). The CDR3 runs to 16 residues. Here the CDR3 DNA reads TGTGCCAGCAGCAACTCAGGGGGCCCCTCTGGAAACACCATATATTTT. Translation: CASSNSGGPSGNTIYF.

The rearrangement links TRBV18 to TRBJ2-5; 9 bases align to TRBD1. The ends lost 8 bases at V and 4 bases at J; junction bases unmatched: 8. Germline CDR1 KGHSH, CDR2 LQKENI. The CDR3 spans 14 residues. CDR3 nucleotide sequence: TGTGCCAGCGTCCAACAGGGGGCGCGAGAGACCCAGTACTTC. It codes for CASVQQGARETQYF.

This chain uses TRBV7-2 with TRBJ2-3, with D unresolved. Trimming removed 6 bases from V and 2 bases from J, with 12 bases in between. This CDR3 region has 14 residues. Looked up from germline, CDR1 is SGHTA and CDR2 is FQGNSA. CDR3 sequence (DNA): TGTGCCAGCAGTCCGTTTATTAACACAGATACGCAGTATTTT. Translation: CASSPFINTDTQYF.

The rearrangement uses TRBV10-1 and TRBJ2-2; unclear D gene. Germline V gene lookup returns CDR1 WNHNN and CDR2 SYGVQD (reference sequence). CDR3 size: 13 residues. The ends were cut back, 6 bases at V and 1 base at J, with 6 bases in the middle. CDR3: CASSPKNTGELFF. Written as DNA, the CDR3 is TGCGCCAGCAGCCCAAAGAACACCGGGGAGCTGTTTTTT.

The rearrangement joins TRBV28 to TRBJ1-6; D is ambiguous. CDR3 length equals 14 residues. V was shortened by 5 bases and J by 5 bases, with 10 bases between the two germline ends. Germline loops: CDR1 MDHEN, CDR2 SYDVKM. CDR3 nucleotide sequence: TGTGCCAGCAGTCTCGGGATGAATAATTCACCCCTCCACTTT. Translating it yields CASSLGMNNSPLHF.

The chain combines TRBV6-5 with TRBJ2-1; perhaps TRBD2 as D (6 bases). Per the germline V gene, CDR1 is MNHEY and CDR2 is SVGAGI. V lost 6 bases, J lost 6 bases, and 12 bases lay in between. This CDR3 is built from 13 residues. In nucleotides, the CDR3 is TGTGCCAGCAGAACGGACTATCCCAATGAGCAGTTCTTC. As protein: CASRTDYPNEQFF.

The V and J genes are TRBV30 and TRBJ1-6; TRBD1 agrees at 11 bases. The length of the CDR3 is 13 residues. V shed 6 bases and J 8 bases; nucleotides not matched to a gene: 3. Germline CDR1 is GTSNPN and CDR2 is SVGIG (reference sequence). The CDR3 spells CACSDRGHSPLHF. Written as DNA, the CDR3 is TGTGCCTGTTCGGACAGGGGGCATTCACCCCTCCACTTT.

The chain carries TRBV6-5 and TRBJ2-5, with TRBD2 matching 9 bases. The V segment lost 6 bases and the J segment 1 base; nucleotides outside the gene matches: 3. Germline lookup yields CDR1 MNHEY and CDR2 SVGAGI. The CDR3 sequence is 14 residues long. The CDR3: CASRYSGSQETQYF. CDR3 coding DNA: TGTGCCAGCAGATATAGCGGGAGCCAAGAGACCCAGTACTTC.

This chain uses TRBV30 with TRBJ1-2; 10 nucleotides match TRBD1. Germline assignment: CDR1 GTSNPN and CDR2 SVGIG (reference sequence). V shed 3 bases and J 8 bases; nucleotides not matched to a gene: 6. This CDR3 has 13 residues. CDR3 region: CAWRDRGPEGYTF. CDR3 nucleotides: TGTGCCTGGAGAGACAGGGGGCCGGAGGGCTACACCTTC.

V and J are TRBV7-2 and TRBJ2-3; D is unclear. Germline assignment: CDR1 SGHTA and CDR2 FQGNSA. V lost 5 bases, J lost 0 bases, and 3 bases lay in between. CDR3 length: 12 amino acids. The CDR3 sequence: CASSRSTDTQYF. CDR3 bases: TGTGCCAGCAGCCGGAGCACAGATACGCAGTATTTT.